This TCR beta chain was identified in a study of control samples from healthy donors and cancer patients. The germline CDR1 and CDR2 sequences are MNHEY and SMNVEV (reference sequence). The ends lost 6 bases at V and 3 bases at J; junction bases unmatched: 4. There are 13 residues in the CDR3. In this sample, this clone turned up once. Generated by immunoSEQ multiplex PCR, the TCRdb table keeps only in-frame clones and is missing some. The sample holds approximately 100,000 clones, roughly nine tenths seen once. V gene TRBV27 combines with J gene TRBJ1-2; 7 bases are shared with TRBD1. The sequenced sample was blood. This clonotype originated in a man aged 30-40 years in good health. The CDR3 here is CASRGGQYYGYTF. CDR3 DNA: TGTGCCAGCAGGGGGGGACAGTACTATGGCTACACCTTC.